This T cell receptor beta chain was identified in a study of Ad26.COV2.S vaccination and SARS-CoV-2 variants. Study details: Each vaccinee took Ad26.COV2.S intramuscularly, once or twice 56 days apart. Points from the study as a whole: The authors reported substantial breadth in spike-specific CD8+ and CD4+ T cell responses after vaccination. Placebo recipients showed lower spike-specific TCR breadth than vaccinees.

The CDR3 runs to 16 residues. V trimming: 2 bases; J trimming: 4 bases; junction bases outside the gene matches: 7. CDR1 and CDR2 from the germline V gene are MGHRA and YSYEKL. The repertoire was sequenced with immunoSEQ multiplex PCR; TCRdb's copy has only in-frame clones and lacks some. Here the sample spans about 350,000 clones, roughly 90% being singletons. Described treatment: 19 received Ad26.COV2.S at low or high dose, single or two shots; roughly five received placebo; per-sample allocation not given. The samples date from day 63 after the first vaccine or placebo injection. The sample came from a Boston adult aged 18-55 years. To note about this clone: Its specificity is not known.

The starting material was peripheral blood, obtained in a trial of Ad26.COV2.S vaccine versus placebo. This chain connects TRBV4-1 to TRBJ2-1; 8 bases line up with TRBD2. The TCR sequence derives from a person aged 18-65 years who received the Ad26.COV2.S COVID-19 vaccine or a placebo. The CDR3 reads CASSQTPGLGYNEQFF. For the CDR3, the DNA is TGCGCCAGCAGCCAAACCCCGGGACTAGGGTACAATGAGCAGTTCTTC.